One TCR beta chain is described in this entry. Original processing methods: By means of reference gene primer amplification, nucleated cell counts were estimated. Some clones are missing from TCRdb's copy, which holds only in-frame ones; the method was immunoSEQ multiplex PCR. V, J and clone size derive from that table, while D and trimming were established from the DNA sequence. The sample shows some 80,000 clones, over 85% of them seen only once. The data derive from a study of blood T cell repertoires in COVID-19. J gave up 7 bases and V 6 bases, and 7 bases lay outside the gene matches. Germline values: CDR1 SNHLY, CDR2 FYNNEI. CDR3 length equals 15 residues.

V is TRBV2 and J is TRBJ2-3, with 13 bases fitting TRBD2. The sequence was collected from a woman of 80 years or more with active or convalescent COVID-19. Source material: peripheral blood. This CDR3 is CASSPGLAGANTQYF. The CDR3 nucleotides are TGTGCCAGCAGCCCAGGACTAGCGGGGGCGAATACGCAGTATTTT.